The 11 T cell receptor beta chains in this list originate from one sample, sequenced in a study of CD8 T cells in ankylosing spondylitis. Overall study results and limits: In ankylosing spondylitis blood, a motif of seven or eight highly homologous TCR beta variants appeared characteristic.

TCRdb independently ran MiXCR on the 5' RACE reads; one entry per CDR3 protein. The repertoire holds more than 600,000 distinct CDR3 sequences, with 15% to 20% as singletons. The antigens for these receptors are not known. Sequenced sample: blood, either unsorted or a sorted T cell fraction (not recorded which). The origin of the receptors is a male donor with ankylosing spondylitis.

This clonotype was counted a few times. J is TRBJ1-5 and V is TRBV6-2 or TRBV6-3; a possible D gene is TRBD1 (6 bases). The CDR3 totals 16 residues. Germline values: CDR1 MNHEY, CDR2 SVGEGT. V lost 4 bases and J 0 bases, leaving 13 bases between the germline ends. The CDR3 protein is CASSSPQGYSNQPQHF. The CDR3 nucleotides read TGTGCCAGCAGTTCCCCTCAGGGGTATAGCAATCAGCCCCAGCATTTT.

V usage is TRBV6-1 and J usage is TRBJ1-4; D is perhaps TRBD1 (5 bases). Germline loops: CDR1 MNHNS, CDR2 SASEGT. V lost 5 bases to trimming and J lost 7 bases, with 14 bases between them. This CDR3 region has 14 residues. CDR3 sequence reads: CASSSFGTSEKLFF. In nucleotides, the CDR3 is TGTGCCAGCAGTAGTTTTGGGACCTCTGAAAAACTGTTTTTT.

This clonotype was detected once. The chain uses TRBV7-9 and TRBJ2-7; 13 bases agree with TRBD2. The CDR3 extends over 17 amino acids. Germline loops: CDR1 SEHNR, CDR2 FQNEAQ (reference sequence). V lost 3 bases and J lost 3; bases outside the gene matches: 8. In DNA form, the CDR3 reads TGTGCCAGCAGCTTGGGGGCACTAGCGGGAGGGGACTACGAGCAGTACTTC. This encodes CASSLGALAGGDYEQYF.

This clonotype was picked up a small number of times. V usage is TRBV5-1 and J usage is TRBJ1-1; a possible D gene is TRBD1 (6 bases). Germline values: CDR1 SGHRS, CDR2 YFSETQ. CDR3 size: 14 residues. The V end lost 1 base, the J end lost 1 base, and 8 bases lay between the germline ends. This CDR3 reads CASSLQGTNTEAFF. In DNA, the CDR3 is TGCGCCAGCAGCTTGCAGGGGACGAACACTGAAGCTTTCTTT.

This rearrangement joins TRBV4-2 to TRBJ2-3, with 7 positions matching TRBD2. V lost 0 bases and J lost 1; bases outside the gene matches: 10. Looked up from germline, CDR1 is LGHNA and CDR2 is YNFKEQ. The CDR3 covers 18 residues. CDR3 loop: CASSQEKKAGLGTDTQYF. Written as DNA, the CDR3 is TGTGCCAGCAGCCAAGAAAAAAAGGCAGGACTAGGCACAGATACGCAGTATTTT.

This clonotype was seen only a few times. V is TRBV11-1 and J is TRBJ2-1; 12 bases fit TRBD2. After removal of 5 bases from V and 7 bases from J, the junction contained 15 bases not matched to a gene. This CDR3 spans 18 amino acids. Germline CDR1 is SGHAT and CDR2 is FQDESV (reference sequence). CDR3 protein: CASSPPSGGAGFGNEQFF. CDR3 coding DNA: TGTGCCAGCAGCCCACCTAGCGGGGGGGCTGGTTTTGGGAATGAGCAGTTCTTC.

This clonotype was picked up a small number of times. V gene TRBV27 combines with J gene TRBJ2-3, with TRBD2 matching 8 bases. The CDR3 is 14 residues long. V lost 3 bases and J lost 4; bases outside the gene matches: 3. Per the germline V gene, CDR1 is MNHEY and CDR2 is SMNVEV (reference sequence). CDR3 protein: CASSFAGGSDTQYF. The DNA of the CDR3 is TGTGCCAGCAGTTTTGCGGGGGGTTCAGATACGCAGTATTTT.

This rearrangement joins TRBV7-9 to TRBJ2-3; D possibly corresponds to TRBD1 (6 bases). The germline V and J ends were trimmed by 3 bases and 2 bases, with 12 bases remaining between them. In germline, CDR1 is SEHNR, CDR2 FQNEAQ (reference sequence). The CDR3 runs to 15 residues. CDR3 sequence: CASSLGDIDTDTQYF. CDR3 DNA sequence: TGTGCCAGCAGCTTGGGGGACATCGACACAGATACGCAGTATTTT.

The chain has TRBV7-8 and TRBJ1-4, with D possibly being TRBD1 (6 bases). From germline, CDR1 is SGHVS and CDR2 FQNEAQ. The CDR3 is 14 residues long. The ends were cut back, 5 bases at V and 8 bases at J, with 15 bases in the middle. DNA for the CDR3: TGTGCCAGCAGCAGAACGACAGGAACAGAAAAACTGTTTTTT. It specifies CASSRTTGTEKLFF.

This clonotype was detected a few times. This chain joins TRBV18 and TRBJ2-5, with D perhaps TRBD2 (5 bases). This CDR3 region has 13 residues. The V end was cut by 6 bases, the J end by 2 bases, with 10 bases between. CDR1 and CDR2 (germline): KGHSH, LQKENI. The chain's CDR3 is CASSLWEQETQYF. The CDR3 bases are TGTGCCAGCTCGCTGTGGGAGCAAGAGACCCAGTACTTC.

The chain is built from TRBV20-1 and TRBJ2-7, with 8 bases aligning to TRBD2. The germline gives CDR1 DFQATT, CDR2 SNEGSKA (reference sequence). V trimming: 6 bases; J trimming: 2 bases; junction bases outside the gene matches: 9. The CDR3 spans 14 residues. Written as DNA, the CDR3 is TGCAGTGCCGAACCGGGAGGGGTCGCCTACGAGCAGTACTTC. It yields the protein CSAEPGGVAYEQYF.